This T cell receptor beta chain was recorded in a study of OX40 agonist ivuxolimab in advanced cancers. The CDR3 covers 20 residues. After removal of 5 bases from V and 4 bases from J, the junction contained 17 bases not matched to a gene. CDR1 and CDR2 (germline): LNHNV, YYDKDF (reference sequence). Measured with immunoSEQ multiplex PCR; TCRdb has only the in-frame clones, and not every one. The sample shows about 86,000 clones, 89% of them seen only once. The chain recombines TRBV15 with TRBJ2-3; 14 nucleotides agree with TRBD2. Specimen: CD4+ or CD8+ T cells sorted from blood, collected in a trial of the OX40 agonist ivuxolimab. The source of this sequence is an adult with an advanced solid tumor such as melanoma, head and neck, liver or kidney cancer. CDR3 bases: TGTGCCACCAGCCCCCGCTACCACGGGACTAGCGGGAGTTGGCCAGATACGCAGTATTTT. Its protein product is CATSPRYHGTSGSWPDTQYF.